The 6 T cell receptor beta chains presented below share a single source sample, sequenced in a study of metastatic and nonmetastatic thyroid tumors. Via MiXCR, TCRdb re-called the PCR reads. The table shows more than 8,000 clones, with around 43% occurring only once. Not a single patient had been given any form of treatment at any point before undergoing thyroid surgery. Material for sequencing was tumor tissue. The source is a male donor with papillary thyroid cancer or a benign thyroid nodule (not recorded which). Some clones in this sample may be carry-over from other donors' samples.

This clone is labeled as medium-sized. The chain couples TRBV27 to TRBJ2-5; possibly TRBD2 for D (5 bases). Germline values: CDR1 MNHEY, CDR2 SMNVEV (reference sequence). The length of the CDR3 is 14 residues. V dropped 3 bases and J dropped 4 bases, with 12 bases sitting between them. CDR3 in DNA: TGTGCCAGCAGTTTTAACGGGAAAGGAGAGACCCAGTACTTC. Amino acid sequence: CASSFNGKGETQYF.

This clone was counted at least ten times. The V call is TRBV5-6, the J call TRBJ1-1; the D gene is possibly TRBD1 (5 bases). The V and J ends lost 2 bases and 7 bases respectively, with 9 bases between them. Germline lookup yields CDR1 SGHDT and CDR2 YYEEEE. The CDR3 has 12 amino acids. CDR3 bases: TGTGCCAGCAGCTTAGGGACGGTTGAAGCTTTCTTT. It codes for CASSLGTVEAFF. The full variable domain, its missing parts supplied by reference TRBV5-6 and TRBJ1-1, is DAGVTQSPTHLIKTRGQQVTLRCSPKSGHDTVSWYQQALGQGPQFIFQYYEEEERQRGNFPDRFSGHQFPNYSSELNVNALLLGDSALYLCASSLGTVEAFFGQGTRLTVV.

Within the sample, this clone is medium-sized. The chain carries TRBV20-1 and TRBJ1-1, with unresolved D. Trimming cost V 5 bases and J 10 bases, with 17 bases left between them. This CDR3 comprises 12 residues. Germline CDR1 DFQATT, CDR2 SNEGSKA (reference sequence). The CDR3 DNA is TGCAGTGCTCCGACCCCAACACTCGGAGCTTTCTTT. It specifies CSAPTPTLGAFF.

By share, this clone ranks as medium-sized. The gene calls are TRBV14 and TRBJ2-6; D unresolved. Germline V gene data show CDR1 as SGHDN and CDR2 as FVKESK. The V end was cut by 1 base, the J end by 4 bases, with 11 bases between. The CDR3 covers 16 residues. CDR3 in amino acids: CASSQVQGMGANVLTF. As DNA, the CDR3 is TGTGCCAGCAGCCAAGTTCAAGGGATGGGGGCCAACGTCCTGACTTTC.

This clone appeared many times. CDR3 nucleotides: TGTGCCAGTAGTATCCCCCCGGGACCGGACTACAATGAGCAGTTCTTC. Its translation is CASSIPPGPDYNEQFF. This sequence joins TRBV19 and TRBJ2-1; D might be TRBD1 or TRBD2, each matching 5 bases. The CDR3 runs 16 residues. V shed 3 bases and J shed 3 bases, with 15 bases lying between them. Germline V gene lookup returns CDR1 LNHDA and CDR2 SQIVND (reference sequence). The full variable domain, in which reference TRBV19 and TRBJ2-1 provide the parts outside the CDR3, is DGGITQSPKYLFRKEGQNVTLSCEQNLNHDAMYWYRQDPGQGLRLIYYSQIVNDFQKGDIAEGYSVSREKKESFPLTVTSAQKNPTAFYLCASSIPPGPDYNEQFFGPGTRLTVL.

CDR3 residues: CASRTGTGGTGELFF. Here the CDR3 DNA reads TGCGCCAGCAGAACCGGGACAGGGGGCACCGGGGAGCTGTTTTTT. The V gene is TRBV5-1, the J gene TRBJ2-2; 11 bases match TRBD1. V was pared by 5 bases and J by 4 bases, with 4 bases of the junction left unmatched. The CDR3 runs 15 residues. CDR1 is SGHRS, CDR2 YFSETQ, per germline.